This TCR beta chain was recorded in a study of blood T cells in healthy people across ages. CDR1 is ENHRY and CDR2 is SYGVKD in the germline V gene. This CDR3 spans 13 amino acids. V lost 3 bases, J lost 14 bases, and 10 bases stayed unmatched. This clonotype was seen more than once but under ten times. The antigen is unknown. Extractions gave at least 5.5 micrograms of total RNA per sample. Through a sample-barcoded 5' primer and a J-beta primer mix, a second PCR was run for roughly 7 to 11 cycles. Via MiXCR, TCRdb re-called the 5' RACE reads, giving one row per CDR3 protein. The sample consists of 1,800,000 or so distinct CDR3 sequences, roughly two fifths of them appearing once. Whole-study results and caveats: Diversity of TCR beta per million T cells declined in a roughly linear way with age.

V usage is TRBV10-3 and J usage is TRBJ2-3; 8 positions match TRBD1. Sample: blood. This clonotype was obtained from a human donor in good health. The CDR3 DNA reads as TGTGCCATCAGTGAAAGACAGGGGTCCCTCCGGTATTTT. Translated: CAISERQGSLRYF.